The 30 T cell receptor beta chains reported below all come from one sample, sequenced in a study of cytomegalovirus exposure and HLA in healthy donors. Primers for the PCR totalled 60 Vbeta and 13 Jbeta. Sequencing was performed with immunoSEQ multiplex PCR; in TCRdb, only in-frame clones are kept and a portion is missing. This sample has around 230,000 clones, with about 85% found just once. The sample comprised PBMCs. These receptors were collected from a girl under 10 years old in good health and CMV-seronegative.

This clone was detected a few times. This chain joins TRBV6-4 and TRBJ2-3; 7 bases match TRBD2. Trimming cost V 7 bases and J 4 bases; bases outside gene matches: 8. There are 14 residues in the CDR3. Germline V gene sequence: CDR1 MRHNA, CDR2 SNTAGT. This CDR3 is CASKAGEAPDTQYF. The DNA of the CDR3 is TGTGCCAGCAAGGCGGGAGAGGCCCCAGATACGCAGTATTTT.

V and J are TRBV29-1 and TRBJ2-7; the match to TRBD1 covers 8 bases. With 3 bases clipped from V and 4 bases from J, the junction kept 5 bases outside the gene matches. The CDR3 has 13 amino acids. The germline V gene encodes CDR1 SQVTM and CDR2 ANQGSEA. The CDR3 sequence: CSVDDRGSYEQYF. The CDR3 DNA reads as TGCAGCGTTGACGACAGGGGCTCTTACGAGCAGTACTTC.

This rearrangement joins TRBV4-2 to TRBJ2-3; D is perhaps TRBD2 (5 bases). The CDR3 is 14 amino acids. The V and J ends lost 0 bases and 7 bases respectively, with 11 bases between them. CDR1 and CDR2 from the germline V gene are LGHNA and YNFKEQ. CDR3: CASSQDGLSHTQYF. The CDR3 nucleotides read TGTGCCAGCAGCCAAGATGGACTGAGCCATACGCAGTATTTT.

The chain is built from TRBV4-1 and TRBJ2-3; 7 positions agree with TRBD2. V dropped 4 bases and J dropped 5; count of bases not matched to a gene: 12. Per the germline V gene, CDR1 is MGHRA and CDR2 is YSYEKL. The CDR3 sequence is 16 residues long. Written as DNA, the CDR3 is TGCGCCAGCAGCCGCCTGGTGACTAGCTCGGGAGATACGCAGTATTTT. Translating gives CASSRLVTSSGDTQYF.

The chain joins TRBV19 to TRBJ1-4; 10 bases match TRBD1. Per the germline V gene, CDR1 is LNHDA and CDR2 is SQIVND (reference sequence). The length of the CDR3 is 15 residues. V was clipped by 9 bases and J by 6 bases; unmatched bases: 10. CDR3 sequence reads: CASRNVGQGYEKLFF. CDR3 in DNA: TGTGCCAGCAGGAATGTGGGACAGGGGTATGAAAAACTGTTTTTT. The full variable domain, completed using reference TRBV19 and TRBJ1-4, is DGGITQSPKYLFRKEGQNVTLSCEQNLNHDAMYWYRQDPGQGLRLIYYSQIVNDFQKGDIAEGYSVSREKKESFPLTVTSAQKNPTAFYLCASRNVGQGYEKLFFGSGTQLSVL.

The chain has TRBV20-1 and TRBJ2-7; D gene unclear. Germline values: CDR1 DFQATT, CDR2 SNEGSKA (reference sequence). The CDR3 has 11 amino acids. Trimming cost V 2 bases and J 2 bases, with 4 bases left between them. CDR3 in DNA: TGCAGTGCTAGAACTGCCTACGAGCAGTACTTC. The encoded protein is CSARTAYEQYF.

The CDR3 region is CASSVVASSYNEQFF. The CDR3 DNA reads as TGTGCCAGCAGTGTGGTTGCCAGCTCCTACAATGAGCAGTTCTTC. The chain has TRBV6-1 and TRBJ2-1; D uncertain. The CDR3 is made up of 15 amino acids. The germline V gene encodes CDR1 MNHNS and CDR2 SASEGT. V was pared by 4 bases and J by 0 bases, with 10 bases between.

The sample holds a few counts of this clone. The chain uses TRBV30 and TRBJ1-6; D gene uncertain. V lost 1 base to trimming and J lost 13 bases, with 14 bases between them. The length of the CDR3 is 13 residues. CDR1 is GTSNPN, CDR2 SVGIG, per germline (reference sequence). This CDR3 is CAWSGPSRWPLHF. DNA for the CDR3: TGTGCCTGGAGTGGTCCAAGCCGTTGGCCCCTCCACTTT.

V usage is TRBV30 and J usage is TRBJ2-7; D is unclear. Germline CDR1 is GTSNPN and CDR2 is SVGIG (reference sequence). There are 13 residues in the CDR3. V was shortened by 0 bases and J by 2 bases, with 8 bases between the two germline ends. The CDR3 sequence: CAWSVGLTYEQYF. The CDR3 nucleotides are TGTGCCTGGAGTGTTGGCCTCACCTACGAGCAGTACTTC.

The rearrangement joins TRBV5-1 to TRBJ2-3; 8 nucleotides agree with TRBD2. The CDR3 is made up of 16 amino acids. The ends lost 1 base at V and 5 bases at J; junction bases unmatched: 9. CDR1 SGHRS and CDR2 YFSETQ come from the germline V gene. The CDR3 bases are TGCGCCAGCAGCTTGTTCAGCGGGAGAATAGGAGATACGCAGTATTTT. It is translated as CASSLFSGRIGDTQYF.

V usage is TRBV6-6 and J usage is TRBJ1-1, with 7 bases that match TRBD1. The V gene end was trimmed by 7 bases and the J gene end by 4 bases; junction bases not matched to a gene: 0. Germline V gene data show CDR1 as MNHNY and CDR2 as SVGAGI (reference sequence). This CDR3 is 11 amino acids long. CDR3 coding DNA: TGTGCCAGCACAGGGGGCACTGAAGCTTTCTTT. Translated: CASTGGTEAFF.

The V and J genes are TRBV30 and TRBJ1-6; D might be TRBD1 (6 bases). Trimming left V 2 bases short and J 4 bases short, with 21 bases between. The CDR3 covers 18 residues. Germline V gives CDR1 GTSNPN, CDR2 SVGIG (reference sequence). The CDR3 spells CAWSTLGGPNSYNSPLHF. The CDR3 DNA follows: TGTGCCTGGAGTACCCTTGGGGGCCCCAATTCTTATAATTCACCCCTCCACTTT. The whole variable domain, filled in from reference TRBV30 and TRBJ1-6, reads SQTIHQWPATLVQPVGSPLSLECTVEGTSNPNLYWYRQAAGRGLQLLFYSVGIGQISSEVPQNLSASRPQDRQFILSSKKLLLSDSGFYLCAWSTLGGPNSYNSPLHFGNGTRLTVT.

The chain has TRBV10-3 and TRBJ1-2; a possible D gene is TRBD1 (5 bases). Germline V CDR1 and CDR2: ENHRY, SYGVKD. The V end lost 1 base, the J end lost 6 bases, and 15 bases lay between the germline ends. This CDR3 is built from 15 residues. Written as DNA, the CDR3 is TGTGCCATCAGTGAGTATGGCAGGGCGGGAGATGGCTACACCTTC. It translates to CAISEYGRAGDGYTF.

V usage is TRBV28 and J usage is TRBJ2-7, with 8 bases fitting TRBD1. The CDR3 length is 13 residues. Germline loops: CDR1 MDHEN, CDR2 SYDVKM. Unmatched junction bases numbered 6, after V lost 7 bases and J lost 4 bases. The CDR3 here is CASMPGQDYEQYF. In nucleotides, the CDR3 is TGTGCCAGCATGCCGGGACAGGATTACGAGCAGTACTTC.

Turning to this clone: Other DNA sequences from this sample encode an identical CDR3 as well. V gene TRBV18 combines with J gene TRBJ2-5, with D perhaps TRBD2 (6 bases). The CDR3 covers 13 residues. Trimming took 3 bases from V and 1 from J, leaving 6 bases between them. The germline gives CDR1 KGHSH, CDR2 LQKENI. The CDR3 reads CASSPGGQETQYF. CDR3 coding DNA: TGTGCCAGCTCACCGGGAGGCCAAGAGACCCAGTACTTC.

This clone was seen only a few times. V and J are TRBV5-6 and TRBJ1-1; TRBD1 aligns across 10 bases. Germline CDR1 reads SGHDT; CDR2 reads YYEEEE. V shed 2 bases, J shed 1 base, and the junction held 5 bases outside the gene matches. The CDR3 has 16 amino acids. CDR3 protein: CASSLPGQGSNTEAFF. CDR3 nucleotide sequence: TGTGCCAGCAGCTTACCGGGACAGGGGTCGAACACTGAAGCTTTCTTT.

There are a few counts of this clone. The chain carries TRBV6-5 and TRBJ1-1; D call uncertain. The CDR3 contains 12 residues. V dropped 6 bases and J dropped 7 bases, with 12 bases sitting between them. Germline CDR1 MNHEY, CDR2 SVGAGI. CDR3 protein: CASSPLRGEAFF. The CDR3, as DNA: TGTGCCAGCAGCCCATTACGAGGTGAAGCTTTCTTT.

The gene calls are TRBV10-3 and TRBJ2-5; weak D call: TRBD2 (6 bases). The length of the CDR3 is 17 residues. Looked up from germline, CDR1 is ENHRY and CDR2 is SYGVKD. V was shortened by 3 bases and J by 0 bases, with 17 bases between the two germline ends. The CDR3 DNA reads as TGTGCCATCAGTGACATGAGGGGACTCAGGTACCAAGAGACCCAGTACTTC. As protein: CAISDMRGLRYQETQYF.

This clone has a single count. The sample contains more than one DNA sequence encoding this CDR3. The chain has TRBV27 and TRBJ1-5; 10 bases are shared with TRBD1. V lost 2 bases to trimming and J lost 2 bases; unmatched junction nucleotides: 0. Germline CDR1 is MNHEY and CDR2 is SMNVEV (reference sequence). The CDR3 length is 15 residues. The CDR3 nucleotides are TGTGCCAGCAGTTTAGGGACAGGGGGCAATCAGCCCCAGCATTTT. Its translation: CASSLGTGGNQPQHF.

The chain uses TRBV2 and TRBJ2-1, with a weak D call TRBD2 (6 bases). The V gene lost 6 bases and the J gene lost 4 bases, with 10 bases spanning the gap. The CDR3 extends over 13 amino acids. The germline CDR1 and CDR2 sequences are SNHLY and FYNNEI. The CDR3 DNA sequence: TGTGCCAGCAGGACTAGTTTTTACAATGAGCAGTTCTTC. Its protein product is CASRTSFYNEQFF.

V and J are TRBV5-1 and TRBJ2-3; 13 nucleotides match TRBD2. This CDR3 contains 17 residues. Germline CDR1 is SGHRS and CDR2 is YFSETQ. Germline trimming cut 4 bases from V and 3 bases from J; bases unmatched to any gene: 8. The chain's CDR3 is CASSATLAGGRTDTQYF. CDR3 nucleotides: TGCGCCAGCAGCGCTACACTAGCGGGAGGGAGGACAGATACGCAGTATTTT.

This clone occurred a few times. The gene calls are TRBV6-4 and TRBJ2-2, with a weak D call TRBD1 (5 bases). This CDR3 is built from 16 residues. The V end was cut by 6 bases, the J end by 4 bases, with 18 bases between. CDR1 MRHNA and CDR2 SNTAGT come from the germline V gene. The DNA of the CDR3 is TGTGCCAGCAGGGAGAGCGAAGGGGCTTTCACCGGGGAGCTGTTTTTT. Its protein product is CASRESEGAFTGELFF.

The gene calls are TRBV4-1 and TRBJ2-7; 8 bases agree with TRBD2. J was trimmed by 7 bases and V by 0 bases; bases with no gene match: 8. The V gene's germline CDR1 is MGHRA and CDR2 YSYEKL. CDR3 length equals 15 residues. CDR3 protein: CASSQELRGAREQYF. The CDR3 nucleotides read TGCGCCAGCAGCCAAGAACTGCGGGGGGCGAGAGAGCAGTACTTC.

The chain employs TRBV2 and TRBJ1-3, with a tentative D call TRBD1 (6 bases). Germline CDR1 reads SNHLY; CDR2 reads FYNNEI. The CDR3 length is 14 residues. V lost 7 bases, J lost 1 base, and 11 bases lay in between. CDR3 loop: CASNAGASGNTIYF. CDR3 DNA: TGTGCCAGCAACGCGGGGGCGTCTGGAAACACCATATATTTT.

The chain has TRBV4-1 and TRBJ2-7, with a weak D call TRBD2 (6 bases). Germline CDR1 is MGHRA and CDR2 is YSYEKL. V was trimmed by 3 bases and J by 6 bases, leaving 12 bases between them. The CDR3 spans 13 residues. The CDR3, as DNA: TGCGCCAGCAGCCATTCTCGGGAGTTCGAGCAGTACTTC. This codes for CASSHSREFEQYF.

This clone was observed a single time. The chain has TRBV6-5 and TRBJ1-1, with 10 bases fitting TRBD1. The germline V gene encodes CDR1 MNHEY and CDR2 SVGAGI. Trimming cost V 6 bases and J 4 bases; bases outside gene matches: 5. This CDR3 comprises 14 residues. The CDR3, as DNA: TGTGCCAGCAGGGGGACAGGGGTGGGCACTGAAGCTTTCTTT. It is translated as CASRGTGVGTEAFF.

J is TRBJ2-1 and V is TRBV27; no firm D call. The ends were cut back, 1 base at V and 6 bases at J, with 19 bases in the middle. The CDR3 is 17 residues long. Germline CDR1 is MNHEY and CDR2 is SMNVEV (reference sequence). The CDR3 region is CASSLWRSTHLFNEQFF. The CDR3 DNA reads TGTGCCAGCAGTTTATGGCGGAGTACCCATCTCTTCAATGAGCAGTTCTTC.

CDR3 sequence: CASSLGLAGDEQYF. The CDR3 coding sequence is TGCGCCAGCAGCTTGGGGCTAGCGGGGGACGAGCAGTACTTC. The chain uses TRBV5-1 and TRBJ2-7; TRBD2 matches at 10 bases. The CDR3 totals 14 residues. CDR1 SGHRS and CDR2 YFSETQ come from the germline V gene. The ends lost 0 bases at V and 5 bases at J; junction bases unmatched: 2.

The V gene is TRBV14, the J gene TRBJ1-3; D gene ambiguous. The CDR3 loop spans 15 amino acids. CDR1 and CDR2 (germline): SGHDN, FVKESK. V gave up 5 bases and J gave up 0 bases, with 11 bases separating them. CDR3 nucleotides: TGTGCCAGCAGCTTGTCAGGTACCTCTGGAAACACCATATATTTT. Protein sequence: CASSLSGTSGNTIYF.

DNA of the CDR3: TGCGCCAGCAGTGGCCTTCTGGACAGGGATCGAAACACCATATATTTT. Protein: CASSGLLDRDRNTIYF. The rearrangement links TRBV10-1 to TRBJ1-3; 8 nucleotides line up with TRBD1. Unmatched junction bases numbered 10, after V lost 4 bases and J lost 5 bases. CDR1 WNHNN and CDR2 SYGVQD come from the germline V gene (reference sequence). The CDR3 is 16 amino acids.